The clone carrying this T cell receptor beta chain has a count of ten or more. This record belongs to a study of T-cell memory formation after mild COVID-19. Germline assignment: CDR1 SEHNR and CDR2 FQNEAQ (reference sequence). The V gene end was trimmed by 4 bases and the J gene end by 2 bases; junction bases not matched to a gene: 2. The CDR3 contains 13 residues. The authors produced TCR alpha and TCR beta cDNA libraries with sample barcodes and UMIs by 5'RACE using constant-segment primers. One entry per CDR3 protein, called by TCRdb with MiXCR from the 5' RACE reads. The data contain roughly 500,000 distinct CDR3 sequences, just over 20% of them singletons.

The chain couples TRBV7-9 to TRBJ2-7, with 7 nucleotides matching TRBD1. The TCR originated in an adult woman who had mild COVID-19 (a few samples of this study predate the infection). Cell type and time point are not known. The specimen was PBMCs or a T cell subset sorted from them (not recorded which). The CDR3 nucleotides read TGTGCCAGCAGCTCTAGGGGGCCCTACGAGCAGTACTTC. Its protein is CASSSRGPYEQYF.